A single sample is the source of the 2 T cell receptor beta chains below, sequenced in a study of blood T cell repertoires in COVID-19. Measured with immunoSEQ multiplex PCR; TCRdb has only the in-frame clones, and not every one. The data contain fewer than 200,000 clones, around 83% of them singletons. Sequenced sample: PBMCs or T cells enriched from blood (not recorded which). The receptors derive from a woman between 50 and 59 years old in a cohort exposed to, infected with or recovered from COVID-19 (not recorded which).

The chain links TRBV27 to TRBJ1-1, with 7 bases fitting TRBD1. The CDR3 covers 13 residues. Germline loops: CDR1 MNHEY, CDR2 SMNVEV (reference sequence). The ends lost 8 bases at V and 6 bases at J; junction bases unmatched: 9. In DNA, the CDR3 is TGTGCCAGCGGCAAATCCCAGGGGGCTGAAGCTTTCTTT. Protein product: CASGKSQGAEAFF.

The chain has TRBV2 and TRBJ2-1; 10 positions agree with TRBD2. CDR1 SNHLY and CDR2 FYNNEI come from the germline V gene. The CDR3 length is 15 residues. V was clipped by 6 bases and J by 2 bases; unmatched bases: 4. The CDR3 DNA is TGTGCCAGCAGAGGCCTAGCGGGAGCCTACAATGAGCAGTTCTTC. Translated: CASRGLAGAYNEQFF.